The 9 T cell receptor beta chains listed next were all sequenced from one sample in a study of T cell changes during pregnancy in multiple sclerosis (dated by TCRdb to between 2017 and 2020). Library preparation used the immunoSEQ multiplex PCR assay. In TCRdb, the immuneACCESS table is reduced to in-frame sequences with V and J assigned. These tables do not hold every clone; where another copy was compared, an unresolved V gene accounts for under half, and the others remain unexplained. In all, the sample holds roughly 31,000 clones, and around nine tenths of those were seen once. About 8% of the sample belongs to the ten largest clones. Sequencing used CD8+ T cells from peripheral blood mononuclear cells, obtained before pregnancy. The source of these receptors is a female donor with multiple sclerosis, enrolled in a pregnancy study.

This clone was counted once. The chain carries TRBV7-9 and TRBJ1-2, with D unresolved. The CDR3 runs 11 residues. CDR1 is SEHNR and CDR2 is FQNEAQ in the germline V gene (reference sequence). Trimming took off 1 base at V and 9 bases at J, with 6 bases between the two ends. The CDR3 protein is CASSLVASYTF. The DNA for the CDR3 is TGTGCCAGCAGCTTAGTTGCGAGCTACACCTTC.

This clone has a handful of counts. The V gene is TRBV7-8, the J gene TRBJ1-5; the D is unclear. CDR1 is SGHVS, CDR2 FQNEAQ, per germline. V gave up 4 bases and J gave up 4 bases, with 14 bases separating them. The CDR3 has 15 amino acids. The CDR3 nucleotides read TGTGCCAGCAGCTACGTCGGGAGGACTAATCAGCCCCAGCATTTT. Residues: CASSYVGRTNQPQHF.

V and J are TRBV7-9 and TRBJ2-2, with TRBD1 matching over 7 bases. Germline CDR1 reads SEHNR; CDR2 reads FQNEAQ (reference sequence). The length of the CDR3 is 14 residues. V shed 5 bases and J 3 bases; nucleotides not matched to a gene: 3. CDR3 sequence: CASSATGDTGELFF. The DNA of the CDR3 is TGTGCCAGCAGCGCCACAGGGGACACCGGGGAGCTGTTTTTT.

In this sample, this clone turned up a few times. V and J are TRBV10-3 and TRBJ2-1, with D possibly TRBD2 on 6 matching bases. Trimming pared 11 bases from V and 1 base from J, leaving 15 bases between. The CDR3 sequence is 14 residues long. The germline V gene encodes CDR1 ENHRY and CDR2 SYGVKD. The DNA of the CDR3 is TGTGCCGCGGCGGGACTCTATTCCTACAATGAGCAGTTCTTC. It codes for CAAAGLYSYNEQFF.

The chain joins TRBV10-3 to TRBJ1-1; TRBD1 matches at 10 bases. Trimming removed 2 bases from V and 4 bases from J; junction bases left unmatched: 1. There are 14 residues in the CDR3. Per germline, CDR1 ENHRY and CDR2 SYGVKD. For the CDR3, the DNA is TGTGCCATCAGTGAGGGGGACAGGGGCACTGAAGCTTTCTTT. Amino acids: CAISEGDRGTEAFF.

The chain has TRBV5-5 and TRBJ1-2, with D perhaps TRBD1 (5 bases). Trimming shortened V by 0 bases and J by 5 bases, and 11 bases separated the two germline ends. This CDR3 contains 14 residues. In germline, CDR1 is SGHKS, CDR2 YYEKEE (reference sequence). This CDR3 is CASSLGGEGYGYTF. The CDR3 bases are TGTGCCAGCAGCTTGGGCGGGGAGGGGTATGGCTACACCTTC.

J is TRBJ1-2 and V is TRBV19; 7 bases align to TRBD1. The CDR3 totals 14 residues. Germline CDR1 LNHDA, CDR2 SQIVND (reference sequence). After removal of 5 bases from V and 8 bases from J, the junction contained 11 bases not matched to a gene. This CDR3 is CASSVPGQPPGYTF. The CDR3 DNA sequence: TGTGCCAGTAGTGTTCCGGGACAGCCTCCAGGCTACACCTTC.

CDR3 residues: CASSLGQITDTQYF. CDR3 nucleotides: TGCGCCAGCAGCCTGGGACAGATCACAGATACGCAGTATTTT. This sequence joins TRBV5-1 and TRBJ2-3, with 7 positions matching TRBD1. This CDR3 region has 14 residues. J was trimmed by 2 bases and V by 4 bases; bases with no gene match: 4. Per germline, CDR1 SGHRS and CDR2 YFSETQ.

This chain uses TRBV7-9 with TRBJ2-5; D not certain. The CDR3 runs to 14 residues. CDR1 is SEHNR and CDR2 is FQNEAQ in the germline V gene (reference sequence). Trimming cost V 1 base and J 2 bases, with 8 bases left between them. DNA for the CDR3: TGTGCCAGCAGCTTAGTGCTCAGTCAAGAGACCCAGTACTTC. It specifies CASSLVLSQETQYF.